The rows below give T cell receptor beta chains drawn from one sample of a study of T cells in Graves' hyperthyroidism and ophthalmopathy. TCRdb independently ran MiXCR on the multiplex PCR reads; one entry per CDR3 protein. This table holds a few hundred thousand distinct CDR3 sequences, roughly 15% found once. Material: blood. These TCRs come from a woman aged 40-49 years with Graves' hyperthyroidism that later progressed to Graves' ophthalmopathy. The CDR3 runs from the conserved cysteine through the conserved F or W. A D gene is named only where the DNA matches it firmly. Clone size appears in some rows only: once, few, many, or a class for an expanded clone.

j_call: TRBJ1-5
d_call: TRBD1
v_call: TRBV12-3/TRBV12-4
clone_size: many
cdr3_nt: TGTGCCAGCAGCCCCGGGACAGGGGCGAATAGCAATCAGCCCCAGCATTTT
cdr3_aa: CASSPGTGANSNQPQHF

j_call: TRBJ2-7
d_call: TRBD1
v_call: TRBV19
clone_size: many
cdr3_nt: TGTGCCAGTAGTATTCGAGGACAGGGGGCCCACGAGCAGTACTTC
cdr3_aa: CASSIRGQGAHEQYF

j_call: TRBJ2-6
d_call: .
v_call: TRBV6-1
clone_size: many
cdr3_nt: TGTGCCAGCCACCCCCTCTCTGGGGCCAACGTCCTGACTTTC
cdr3_aa: CASHPLSGANVLTF

j_call: TRBJ2-5
d_call: .
v_call: TRBV4-1
clone_size: .
cdr3_nt: TGCGCCAGCAGCCAAGATACGACGGCCGAAGAGACCCAGTACTTC
cdr3_aa: CASSQDTTAEETQYF

j_call: TRBJ2-3
d_call: .
v_call: TRBV27
clone_size: .
cdr3_nt: TGTGCCAGCAGCCTGGGGGGGCTAGCTCGAGATACGCAGTATTTT
cdr3_aa: CASSLGGLARDTQYF

j_call: TRBJ2-3
d_call: .
v_call: TRBV7-6
clone_size: few
cdr3_nt: TGTGCCAGTTCTTTGGGGGAGGGCACAGATACGCAGTATTTT
cdr3_aa: CASSLGEGTDTQYF

j_call: TRBJ2-1
d_call: TRBD1
v_call: TRBV7-3
clone_size: few
cdr3_nt: TGTGCCAGCAGCTCATACAGGGGTAATGAGCAGTTCTTC
cdr3_aa: CASSSYRGNEQFF

j_call: TRBJ2-7
d_call: TRBD1
v_call: TRBV12-3/TRBV12-4
clone_size: many
cdr3_nt: TGTGCCAGCAGTAACCGCAGGGGGTTTGAGTACTTC
cdr3_aa: CASSNRRGFEYF

j_call: TRBJ2-1
d_call: TRBD1
v_call: TRBV24-1
clone_size: many
cdr3_nt: TGTGCCACCAGTGACCGCCCCATAACCGGGACAGGAGGATTCCGAAGCTCCTACAATGAGCAGTTCTTC
cdr3_aa: CATSDRPITGTGGFRSSYNEQFF

j_call: TRBJ1-5
d_call: .
v_call: TRBV3-1
clone_size: .
cdr3_nt: TGTGCCAGCAGCCAAGCTACATGGCCTGAGCCCCAGCATTTT
cdr3_aa: CASSQATWPEPQHF

j_call: TRBJ2-7
d_call: .
v_call: TRBV5-1
clone_size: many
cdr3_nt: TGCGCCAGCAGCTTGGGGCTTCAAAACAACGAGCAGTACTTC
cdr3_aa: CASSLGLQNNEQYF

j_call: TRBJ1-1
d_call: TRBD1
v_call: TRBV7-3
clone_size: few
cdr3_nt: TGTGCCAGCAGCTTCGGGACAGGAGCCACTGAAGCTTTCTTT
cdr3_aa: CASSFGTGATEAFF

j_call: TRBJ2-3
d_call: TRBD2
v_call: TRBV19
clone_size: few
cdr3_nt: TGTGCCAGTAGTTATGGGACTAGCGGCGATACGCAGTATTTT
cdr3_aa: CASSYGTSGDTQYF

j_call: TRBJ2-1
d_call: TRBD2
v_call: TRBV7-3
clone_size: many
cdr3_nt: TGTGCCAGCAGCTTAACCGGACTAGGGTACAATGAGCAGTTCTTC
cdr3_aa: CASSLTGLGYNEQFF

j_call: TRBJ2-5
d_call: .
v_call: TRBV6-1
clone_size: many
cdr3_nt: TGTGCCAGCAGCCCTGGGGGGGGGGGGCTAAGGGAGACCCAGTACTTC
cdr3_aa: CASSPGGGGLRETQYF

j_call: TRBJ1-5
d_call: .
v_call: TRBV19
clone_size: many
cdr3_nt: TGTGCCAGTAGTCCCCGACAGTATTTGGAGTCTCAGCCCCAGCATTTT
cdr3_aa: CASSPRQYLESQPQHF

j_call: TRBJ2-1
d_call: TRBD2
v_call: TRBV28
clone_size: many
cdr3_nt: TGTGCCAGCAGTCGACTAGCGGGACCCTACAATGAGCAGTTCTTC
cdr3_aa: CASSRLAGPYNEQFF

j_call: TRBJ2-7
d_call: .
v_call: TRBV18
clone_size: many
cdr3_nt: TGTGCCAGCTCACCACCAGCAGGTTTCTCCTACGAGCAGTACTTC
cdr3_aa: CASSPPAGFSYEQYF

j_call: TRBJ1-1
d_call: .
v_call: TRBV5-6
clone_size: many
cdr3_nt: TGTGCCAGCAGCCGCGTGCGGACGGCTGAAGCTTTCTTT
cdr3_aa: CASSRVRTAEAFF

j_call: TRBJ2-3
d_call: .
v_call: TRBV11-2
clone_size: many
cdr3_nt: TGTGCCAGCAGCTCCCTCTCGGTTAGCACAGATACGCAGTATTTT
cdr3_aa: CASSSLSVSTDTQYF

j_call: TRBJ1-6
d_call: TRBD1
v_call: TRBV2
clone_size: many
cdr3_nt: TGTGCCAGCACCCCCGGGACAGGGGCATCACCCCTCCACTTT
cdr3_aa: CASTPGTGASPLHF

j_call: TRBJ2-6
d_call: TRBD2
v_call: TRBV11-2
clone_size: many
cdr3_nt: TGTGCCAGCCTCTCACCGGGAGGCGCTGGGGCCAACGTCCTGACTTTC
cdr3_aa: CASLSPGGAGANVLTF

j_call: TRBJ2-7
d_call: .
v_call: TRBV2
clone_size: .
cdr3_nt: TGTGCCAGCAGTGAGATCTCCTGGCAGACAGGATACGAGCAGTACTTC
cdr3_aa: CASSEISWQTGYEQYF

j_call: TRBJ2-1
d_call: .
v_call: TRBV5-4
clone_size: many
cdr3_nt: TGTGCCAGCAGCTTGGGGGCAGGGGTCGAGGGTAGGCAGTTCTTC
cdr3_aa: CASSLGAGVEGRQFF

j_call: TRBJ2-7
d_call: TRBD2
v_call: TRBV9
clone_size: .
cdr3_nt: TGTGCCAGCAGCGCCCCACTAGCGGGAGGGCAGGCCGAGCAGTACTTC
cdr3_aa: CASSAPLAGGQAEQYF

j_call: TRBJ2-3
d_call: TRBD1
v_call: TRBV12-3/TRBV12-4
clone_size: .
cdr3_nt: TGTGCCAGCAGAACGGGACAGGGCCCAGATACGCAGTATTTT
cdr3_aa: CASRTGQGPDTQYF

j_call: TRBJ1-2
d_call: .
v_call: TRBV27
clone_size: many
cdr3_nt: TGTGCCAGCAGTTCGAGGGCCGCTAGTGGCTACACCTTC
cdr3_aa: CASSSRAASGYTF

j_call: TRBJ2-5
d_call: TRBD1
v_call: TRBV28
clone_size: many
cdr3_nt: TGTGCCAGCACAAAAAATCGACAGGGTCTCCGCCAAGAGACCCAGTACTTC
cdr3_aa: CASTKNRQGLRQETQYF

j_call: TRBJ2-4
d_call: .
v_call: TRBV6-1
clone_size: .
cdr3_nt: TGTGCCAGCAGTGAAGATGGGCTACTACTAGCCAAAAACATTCAGTACTTC
cdr3_aa: CASSEDGLLLAKNIQYF

j_call: TRBJ1-1
d_call: .
v_call: TRBV6-1
clone_size: many
cdr3_nt: TGTGCCAGCCGAGAGGGCGGCCAATATGTGAACACTGAAGCTTTCTTT
cdr3_aa: CASREGGQYVNTEAFF

j_call: TRBJ2-2
d_call: TRBD2
v_call: TRBV6-1
clone_size: .
cdr3_nt: TGTGCCAGCAGGGGACTAGCGGGAGAGTCGGGGGAGCTGTTTTTT
cdr3_aa: CASRGLAGESGELFF

j_call: TRBJ2-7
d_call: .
v_call: TRBV30
clone_size: many
cdr3_nt: TGTGCCTGGAGTAAGGGCAGCTCCTACGAGCAGTACTTC
cdr3_aa: CAWSKGSSYEQYF

j_call: TRBJ2-3
d_call: .
v_call: TRBV5-1
clone_size: many
cdr3_nt: TGCGCCAGCAGCTTGGCCGGCAACACGCAGTATTTT
cdr3_aa: CASSLAGNTQYF

j_call: TRBJ1-1
d_call: .
v_call: TRBV4-2
clone_size: many
cdr3_nt: TGTGCCAGCAGCCAAGCGAGTACGGGGGGCACTGAAGCTTTCTTT
cdr3_aa: CASSQASTGGTEAFF

j_call: TRBJ1-2
d_call: .
v_call: TRBV5-6
clone_size: many
cdr3_nt: TGTGCCAGCAGCCCAGGGGTGTCAGATGGCTACACCTTC
cdr3_aa: CASSPGVSDGYTF

j_call: TRBJ2-3
d_call: .
v_call: TRBV12-3/TRBV12-4
clone_size: many
cdr3_nt: TGTGCCAGCAGCTCAGCTGGAGATACGCAGTATTTT
cdr3_aa: CASSSAGDTQYF

j_call: TRBJ2-1
d_call: .
v_call: TRBV14
clone_size: .
cdr3_nt: TGTGCCAGCAGCCAAGATCTTTCCTACAATGAGCAGTCCTTC
cdr3_aa: CASSQDLSYNEQSF

j_call: TRBJ1-2
d_call: TRBD1
v_call: TRBV28
clone_size: few
cdr3_nt: TGTGCCAGCAGTGCGGGACAGGATAACTATGGCTACACCTTC
cdr3_aa: CASSAGQDNYGYTF

j_call: TRBJ2-2
d_call: TRBD2
v_call: TRBV7-9
clone_size: .
cdr3_nt: TGCGCCAGCAGCTCGACACTAGCGGGAGTCATCGGGGAGCTGTTTTTT
cdr3_aa: CASSSTLAGVIGELFF

j_call: TRBJ2-1
d_call: TRBD1
v_call: TRBV5-6
clone_size: many
cdr3_nt: TGTGCCAGCACCGAAACAGGGGGGCCCTACAATGAGCAGTTCTTC
cdr3_aa: CASTETGGPYNEQFF

j_call: TRBJ2-1
d_call: TRBD2
v_call: TRBV29-1
clone_size: many
cdr3_nt: TGCAGCCCAGAGGAAACTAGCGAGTACAATGAGCAGTTCTTC
cdr3_aa: CSPEETSEYNEQFF

j_call: TRBJ1-3
d_call: .
v_call: TRBV7-9
clone_size: many
cdr3_nt: TGTGCCAGCAGCTTGGAGGATTCTGGAAACACCATATATTTT
cdr3_aa: CASSLEDSGNTIYF

j_call: TRBJ2-7
d_call: .
v_call: TRBV19
clone_size: few
cdr3_nt: TGTGCCAGTAGTCACGATCCACTCTACGAGCAGTACTTC
cdr3_aa: CASSHDPLYEQYF

j_call: TRBJ2-1
d_call: TRBD1
v_call: TRBV6-5
clone_size: once
cdr3_nt: TGTGCCAGCAGTTCCGCGACAGGGGGGATCGATGAGCAGTTCTTC
cdr3_aa: CASSSATGGIDEQFF

j_call: TRBJ2-1
d_call: .
v_call: TRBV30
clone_size: many
cdr3_nt: TGTGCCTGGAGGAAGCCCCTCGGGAAGAGCTCCTACAATGAGCAGTTCTTC
cdr3_aa: CAWRKPLGKSSYNEQFF

j_call: TRBJ2-7
d_call: TRBD2
v_call: TRBV28
clone_size: many
cdr3_nt: TGTGCCAGCAGTTTAAGCGGGAGTCTTGTCTACGAGCAGTACTTC
cdr3_aa: CASSLSGSLVYEQYF

j_call: TRBJ1-1
d_call: TRBD1
v_call: TRBV7-9
clone_size: many
cdr3_nt: TGTGCCAGCAGCTCTCACAGGGGAACGGTCACTGAAGCTTTCTTT
cdr3_aa: CASSSHRGTVTEAFF

j_call: TRBJ2-6
d_call: .
v_call: TRBV11-3
clone_size: many
cdr3_nt: TGTGCCAGCAGCCGAAACCAGGGGACTGGGGCCAACGTCCTGACTTTC
cdr3_aa: CASSRNQGTGANVLTF

j_call: TRBJ1-5
d_call: .
v_call: TRBV20-1
clone_size: many
cdr3_nt: TGCAGTGCCAAGGGACTTAGCAATCAGCCCCAGCATTTT
cdr3_aa: CSAKGLSNQPQHF

j_call: TRBJ2-3
d_call: TRBD2
v_call: TRBV27
clone_size: many
cdr3_nt: TGTGCCAGCAGTTCATTTAGCGGGAGCTCAGATACGCAGTATTTT
cdr3_aa: CASSSFSGSSDTQYF

j_call: TRBJ1-5
d_call: .
v_call: TRBV10-3
clone_size: many
cdr3_nt: TGTGCCATCAGTGAGAAGGCCGGGGCCAGGCCCCAGCATTTT
cdr3_aa: CAISEKAGARPQHF

j_call: TRBJ2-1
d_call: TRBD2
v_call: TRBV18
clone_size: many
cdr3_nt: TGTGCCAGCTCAAGAGCCTCCCCGGGACTAGCGGGAGTCTCAGAGAATGAGCAGTTCTTC
cdr3_aa: CASSRASPGLAGVSENEQFF

j_call: TRBJ2-1
d_call: TRBD2
v_call: TRBV11-3
clone_size: many
cdr3_nt: TGTGCCAGCAGCTTAGGGACTAGGGCGAATGAGCAGTTCTTC
cdr3_aa: CASSLGTRANEQFF